The 21 T cell receptor beta chains below come from one sample, sequenced in a study of T-cell memory formation after mild COVID-19. TCRdb independently ran MiXCR on the 5' RACE reads; one entry per CDR3 protein. The data show under 450,000 distinct CDR3 sequences, with more than 20% seen just once and less than 15% held by the top ten. What was sequenced was PBMCs or a T cell subset sorted from them (not recorded which). These receptors were taken from an adult woman who had mild COVID-19 (a few samples of this study predate the infection). Cell type and time point are not known.

This chain uses TRBV20-1 with TRBJ2-5; D gene uncertain. This CDR3 comprises 14 residues. The V end lost 0 bases, the J end lost 5 bases, and 13 bases lay between the germline ends. Germline loops: CDR1 DFQATT, CDR2 SNEGSKA (reference sequence). This chain's CDR3 is CSARERPSRETQYF. CDR3 nucleotide sequence: TGCAGTGCTAGAGAAAGGCCATCCAGGGAGACCCAGTACTTC.

This clonotype was seen a few times. This chain joins TRBV20-1 and TRBJ2-3; 10 bases are shared with TRBD2. Germline CDR1 is DFQATT and CDR2 is SNEGSKA (reference sequence). V lost 3 bases, J lost 5 bases, and 5 bases stayed unmatched. The CDR3 is 14 amino acids. The CDR3 protein is CSARKGLALDTQYF. DNA for the CDR3: TGCAGTGCTAGGAAGGGACTAGCGCTAGATACGCAGTATTTT.

Only a few counts were recorded for this clonotype. The chain is built from TRBV11-2 and TRBJ2-7; TRBD2 might be the D (7 bases). Germline V lookup: CDR1 SGHAT, CDR2 FQNNGV. The length of the CDR3 is 15 residues. The V gene lost 7 bases and the J gene lost 5 bases, with 21 bases spanning the gap. The CDR3 nucleotides read TGTGCCAGCAATAACGGGGGGCCGACGGAGGACGAGCAGTACTTC. Translation gives CASNNGGPTEDEQYF. The full variable domain, in which reference TRBV11-2 and TRBJ2-7 provide the parts outside the CDR3, is EAGVAQSPRYKIIEKRQSVAFWCNPISGHATLYWYQQILGQGPKLLIQFQNNGVVDDSQLPKDRFSAERLKGVDSTLKIQPAKLEDSAVYLCASNNGGPTEDEQYFGPGTRLTVT.

The rearrangement links TRBV4-3 to TRBJ2-2; 7 positions agree with TRBD1. The CDR3 has 17 residues. The germline V gene encodes CDR1 LGHNA and CDR2 YSLEER. V lost 1 base, J lost 2 bases, and 7 bases stayed unmatched. CDR3 DNA: TGCGCCAGCAGCCAAGTCACAGGGGCCTTCAACACCGGGGAGCTGTTTTTT. Its translation: CASSQVTGAFNTGELFF.

This clonotype was detected a few times. The chain links TRBV11-2 to TRBJ2-5, with no clear D. CDR1 SGHAT and CDR2 FQNNGV come from the germline V gene. The V gene lost 6 bases and the J gene lost 2 bases, with 10 bases spanning the gap. The CDR3 has 13 residues. In DNA form, the CDR3 reads TGTGCCAGCAGAAGACCCCCACAAGAGACCCAGTACTTC. Its protein is CASRRPPQETQYF.

The CDR3 nucleotides read TGTGCCAGCAGCTTCTTGTGGCAAAGTAATGAAAAACTGTTTTTT. Translation: CASSFLWQSNEKLFF. The rearrangement uses TRBV7-8 and TRBJ1-4; D not resolved. Germline V gives CDR1 SGHVS, CDR2 FQNEAQ. Trimming took off 3 bases at V and 4 bases at J, with 12 bases between the two ends. This CDR3 region has 15 residues. Filled out from reference TRBV7-8 and TRBJ1-4, the complete variable domain reads GAGVSQSPRYKVAKRGQDVALRCDPISGHVSLFWYQQALGQGPEFLTYFQNEAQLDKSGLPSDRFFAERPEGSVSTLKIQRTQQEDSAVYLCASSFLWQSNEKLFFGSGTQLSVL.

This clonotype has at least ten counts. The J gene is TRBJ2-7, the V gene TRBV13; 8 bases are a match to TRBD1. Germline V gene sequence: CDR1 PRHDT, CDR2 FYEKMQ (reference sequence). V was pared by 2 bases and J by 5 bases, with 5 bases of the junction left unmatched. The CDR3 is made up of 14 amino acids. CDR3 residues: CASSLSRGRNEQYF. The CDR3 DNA is TGTGCCAGCAGCTTAAGCAGGGGGCGAAACGAGCAGTACTTC.

This clonotype was seen only a few times. V gene TRBV11-3 combines with J gene TRBJ2-1, with D perhaps being TRBD1 or TRBD2 (6 bases each). The germline gives CDR1 SGHNT, CDR2 YENEEA. V was trimmed by 8 bases and J by 8 bases, leaving 28 bases between them. The CDR3 spans 17 residues. The CDR3 coding sequence is TGTGCCAGCGACGACGGGGGCGGCCGAGGACAAGGCGATGAGCAGTTCTTC. Protein sequence: CASDDGGGRGQGDEQFF.

This clonotype was counted ten times or more. The chain carries TRBV25-1 and TRBJ2-7; D possibly corresponds to TRBD1 (6 bases). The CDR3 covers 13 residues. Germline values: CDR1 MGHDK, CDR2 SYGVNS. V shed 4 bases and J shed 5 bases, with 12 bases lying between them. CDR3 DNA: TGTGCCAGCAGTGGGCGACAGGCCCACGAGCAGTACTTC. As protein: CASSGRQAHEQYF.

This clonotype came up a few times. The rearrangement joins TRBV5-5 to TRBJ2-2, with D maybe TRBD1 (6 bases). Trimming stripped 4 bases from V and 5 bases from J, with 15 bases between. Looked up from germline, CDR1 is SGHKS and CDR2 is YYEKEE (reference sequence). CDR3 length equals 15 residues. The CDR3 protein is CASSPGQYATGELFF. In DNA form, the CDR3 reads TGTGCCAGCAGCCCGGGACAATATGCGACCGGGGAGCTGTTTTTT.

A few counts support this clonotype. This rearrangement joins TRBV4-1 to TRBJ2-3; 12 bases line up with TRBD2. The CDR3 loop spans 16 amino acids. Germline CDR1 and CDR2: MGHRA and YSYEKL. V trimming: 4 bases; J trimming: 2 bases; junction bases outside the gene matches: 4. The CDR3 sequence is CASSPTSGGFTDTQYF. The CDR3 nucleotides read TGCGCCAGCAGCCCCACTAGCGGGGGGTTCACAGATACGCAGTATTTT.

The rearrangement links TRBV3-1 to TRBJ2-7, with 7 bases lining up with TRBD1. Germline V CDR1 and CDR2: LGHDT, YNNKEL (reference sequence). The CDR3 has 13 amino acids. V was pared by 5 bases and J by 6 bases, with 7 bases of the junction left unmatched. The CDR3 DNA reads TGTGCCAGCAGCTACAACAGGGGTCGCGAGCAGTACTTC. This translates into CASSYNRGREQYF.

A few counts support this clonotype. The chain uses TRBV12-3 or TRBV12-4 and TRBJ2-7; weak D call: TRBD1 (5 bases). V was trimmed by 4 bases and J by 4 bases, leaving 17 bases between them. The CDR3 sequence is 15 residues long. Written as DNA, the CDR3 is TGTGCCAGCAGTTCAGCTGACAGATATAGGTACGAGCAGTACTTC. Its translation: CASSSADRYRYEQYF.

This clonotype was seen only a few times. This CDR3 reads CASIPIVSGRGEQFF. CDR3 sequence (DNA): TGTGCCAGCATCCCCATCGTCAGCGGGAGAGGTGAGCAGTTCTTC. The rearrangement uses TRBV7-9 and TRBJ2-1; 8 nucleotides align to TRBD2. This CDR3 has 15 amino acids. Trimming at V came to 7 bases and at J to 9 bases, leaving 14 bases not matched to a gene. Per the germline V gene, CDR1 is SEHNR and CDR2 is FQNEAQ (reference sequence).

This clonotype was observed a few times. The chain carries TRBV29-1 and TRBJ2-5, with 7 bases identical to TRBD1. The germline CDR1 and CDR2 sequences are SQVTM and ANQGSEA. V dropped 1 base and J dropped 2; count of bases not matched to a gene: 7. The CDR3 is 15 residues long. As DNA, the CDR3 is TGCAGCGTTGAAGTCTTCGGGACAGTTCAAGAGACCCAGTACTTC. Protein product: CSVEVFGTVQETQYF.

The V gene is TRBV6-1, the J gene TRBJ1-4; D is undetermined. CDR1 and CDR2 from the germline V gene are MNHNS and SASEGT. V shed 4 bases and J shed 0 bases, with 9 bases lying between them. The CDR3 covers 15 residues. In nucleotides, the CDR3 is TGTGCCAGCAGTGTCGCGGTAGCAACTAATGAAAAACTGTTTTTT. Its protein product is CASSVAVATNEKLFF.

The gene calls are TRBV7-9 and TRBJ2-5; D not resolved. Per the germline V gene, CDR1 is SEHNR and CDR2 is FQNEAQ (reference sequence). This CDR3 spans 14 amino acids. V gave up 2 bases and J gave up 8 bases, with 15 bases separating them. CDR3 sequence: CASSLFSGDGTQYF. The CDR3 DNA is TGTGCCAGCAGCTTATTCTCGGGTGATGGTACCCAGTACTTC.

The V gene is TRBV2, the J gene TRBJ2-2; D gene unclear. V lost 7 bases and J 5 bases, leaving 17 bases between the germline ends. CDR1 is SNHLY, CDR2 FYNNEI, per germline. CDR3 length: 15 residues. The CDR3 region is CASTRRGARTGELFF. Here the CDR3 DNA reads TGTGCCAGCACTCGACGAGGAGCGCGGACCGGGGAGCTGTTTTTT.

The J gene is TRBJ2-3, the V gene TRBV7-2, with TRBD2 identical over 12 bases. This CDR3 has 20 amino acids. Germline CDR1 reads SGHTA; CDR2 reads FQGNSA. Trimming took 2 bases from V and 0 from J; bases not matched to a gene: 12. The CDR3 is CASSLRASGRAYPSTDTQYF. The CDR3 DNA reads as TGTGCCAGCAGCTTAAGGGCTAGCGGGAGGGCCTACCCTAGCACAGATACGCAGTATTTT.

This clonotype was counted many times. This chain uses TRBV4-1 with TRBJ2-6; D not resolved. The V end lost 1 base, the J end lost 2 bases, and 15 bases lay between the germline ends. The CDR3 covers 18 residues. Germline loops: CDR1 MGHRA, CDR2 YSYEKL. Here the CDR3 DNA reads TGCGCCAGCAGCCAAGGTTCTAGGAGAATCGCTGGGGCCAACGTCCTGACTTTC. Protein product: CASSQGSRRIAGANVLTF.

The CDR3, as DNA: TGTGCCAGCAGCCCTCTTCGACAGGGCCTTAACACTGAAGCTTTCTTT. Its protein product is CASSPLRQGLNTEAFF. The chain carries TRBV5-5 and TRBJ1-1, with TRBD1 identical over 7 bases. The CDR3 totals 16 residues. Trimming removed 4 bases from V and 2 bases from J; junction bases left unmatched: 11. Germline V gives CDR1 SGHKS, CDR2 YYEKEE (reference sequence).